The 12 T cell receptor beta chains below were found in one sample sequenced in a study of cytomegalovirus exposure and HLA in healthy donors. In the PCR, 60 Vbeta and 13 Jbeta primers were used. Measured with immunoSEQ multiplex PCR; TCRdb has only the in-frame clones, and not every one. The sample has some 130,000 clones, roughly three quarters seen once. The sequenced sample was PBMCs. The receptors originated from a female donor in good health and CMV-seronegative.

This chain connects TRBV7-2 to TRBJ1-5; D is undetermined. Germline CDR1 is SGHTA and CDR2 is FQGNSA. The CDR3 runs 13 residues. Trimming pared 3 bases from V and 3 bases from J, leaving 6 bases between. CDR3 residues: CASSFSLNQPQHF. As DNA, the CDR3 is TGTGCCAGCAGCTTCAGTCTCAATCAGCCCCAGCATTTT.

The rearrangement joins TRBV7-9 to TRBJ2-1, with TRBD2 matching 9 bases. CDR3 length equals 15 residues. Germline trimming cut 5 bases from V and 6 bases from J; bases unmatched to any gene: 8. The V gene's germline CDR1 is SEHNR and CDR2 FQNEAQ (reference sequence). The CDR3 nucleotides are TGTGCCAGCAGCCCAGCTGGCGGGGGGGCCAATGAGCAGTTCTTC. Translation: CASSPAGGGANEQFF.

This clone has more than one count but fewer than ten. V gene TRBV7-6 combines with J gene TRBJ1-5, with unresolved D. Per the germline V gene, CDR1 is SGHVS and CDR2 is FNYEAQ. CDR3 length: 16 residues. V lost 1 base to trimming and J lost 2 bases, with 12 bases between them. In DNA, the CDR3 is TGTGCCAGCAGCTTAGAGCGCCGACTAGGCAATCAGCCCCAGCATTTT. As protein: CASSLERRLGNQPQHF. Full variable domain (rest looked up from reference TRBV7-6 and TRBJ1-5): GAGVSQSPRYKVTKRGQDVALRCDPISGHVSLYWYRQALGQGPEFLTYFNYEAQQDKSGLPNDRFSAERPEGSISTLTIQRTEQRDSAMYRCASSLERRLGNQPQHFGDGTRLSIL.

This clone was seen just once. The chain is built from TRBV15 and TRBJ2-7; 7 bases map to TRBD1. Germline V gives CDR1 LNHNV, CDR2 YYDKDF (reference sequence). Losses at the gene ends were 0 bases for V and 6 bases for J; bases not matched to a gene: 5. The CDR3 loop spans 14 amino acids. The CDR3 is CATSRDEGAVEQYF. The CDR3 DNA is TGTGCCACCAGCAGAGATGAGGGGGCGGTCGAGCAGTACTTC.

The rearrangement uses TRBV6-1 and TRBJ2-5, with a weak D call TRBD2 (6 bases). Trimming cost V 5 bases and J 5 bases, with 12 bases left between them. The germline V gene encodes CDR1 MNHNS and CDR2 SASEGT. CDR3 length: 13 residues. CDR3 nucleotides: TGTGCCAGCAGTCCCCCCGGAGGGGAGACCCAGTACTTC. Residues: CASSPPGGETQYF.

DNA for the CDR3: TGCAGCGTTTTACAGGGGGCGGTCAATGAGCAGTTCTTC. Protein sequence: CSVLQGAVNEQFF. The J gene is TRBJ2-1, the V gene TRBV29-1; TRBD1 matches at 9 bases. Germline CDR1 SQVTM, CDR2 ANQGSEA. The CDR3 extends over 13 amino acids. Trimming removed 5 bases from V and 6 bases from J; junction bases left unmatched: 5.

The chain combines TRBV7-8 with TRBJ1-1; no clear D. Germline CDR1 reads SGHVS; CDR2 reads FQNEAQ. This CDR3 is 13 amino acids long. Trimming took 2 bases from V and 4 from J, leaving 8 bases between them. The CDR3 nucleotides are TGTGCCAGCAGCTTACCCCCTGTCACTGAAGCTTTCTTT. Encoded protein: CASSLPPVTEAFF.

This clone has only one observation. The V gene is TRBV5-5, the J gene TRBJ1-3; TRBD1 matches at 8 bases. The V gene's germline CDR1 is SGHKS and CDR2 YYEKEE (reference sequence). This CDR3 has 15 amino acids. With 3 bases clipped from V and 4 bases from J, the junction kept 6 bases outside the gene matches. CDR3 amino acids: CASSSRTGNGNTIYF. DNA for the CDR3: TGTGCCAGCAGCTCCCGGACAGGGAACGGAAACACCATATATTTT.

V is TRBV11-3 and J is TRBJ2-1; D perhaps matches TRBD1 (5 bases). CDR1 SGHNT and CDR2 YENEEA come from the germline V gene. This CDR3 is 13 amino acids long. Trimming left V 5 bases short and J 9 bases short, with 14 bases between. The CDR3 is CASSRLRDSEQFF. CDR3 DNA: TGTGCCAGCAGCCGCCTAAGAGACAGTGAGCAGTTCTTC.

The J gene is TRBJ1-4, the V gene TRBV6-5, with D possibly being TRBD1 (5 bases). Between the trimmed V and J ends, which lost 6 bases and 5 bases, there was a span of 10 bases. Germline V CDR1 and CDR2: MNHEY, SVGAGI. The CDR3 is 13 residues long. The DNA for the CDR3 is TGTGCCAGCAGGGACATATTAAATGAAAAACTGTTTTTT. Its protein is CASRDILNEKLFF.

V is TRBV28 and J is TRBJ2-7; TRBD1 matches at 8 bases. Germline trimming cut 2 bases from V and 5 bases from J; bases unmatched to any gene: 5. CDR1 is MDHEN and CDR2 is SYDVKM in the germline V gene. The CDR3 runs to 14 residues. The CDR3 is CASSLRTGLNEQYF. DNA for the CDR3: TGTGCCAGCAGTTTAAGGACAGGGTTGAACGAGCAGTACTTC.

This clone appeared a few times. This chain uses TRBV7-2 with TRBJ2-3; a weak D match, TRBD1 (6 bases). V gave up 6 bases and J gave up 0 bases, with 10 bases separating them. Germline CDR1 reads SGHTA; CDR2 reads FQGNSA. The CDR3 spans 14 residues. The CDR3 loop reads CASRTGASTDTQYF. DNA for the CDR3: TGTGCCAGCAGGACAGGAGCTAGCACAGATACGCAGTATTTT.